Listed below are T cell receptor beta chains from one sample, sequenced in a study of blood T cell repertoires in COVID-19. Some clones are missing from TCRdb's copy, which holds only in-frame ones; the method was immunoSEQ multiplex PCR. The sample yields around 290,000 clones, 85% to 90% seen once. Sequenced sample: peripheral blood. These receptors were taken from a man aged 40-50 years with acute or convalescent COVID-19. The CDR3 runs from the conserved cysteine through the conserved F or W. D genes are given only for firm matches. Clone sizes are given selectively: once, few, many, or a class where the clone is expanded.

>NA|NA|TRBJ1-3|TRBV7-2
TGTGCCAGCAGCTTAGCGCGGGGAAGGTCTGGAAACACCATATATTTT
CASSLARGRSGNTIYF
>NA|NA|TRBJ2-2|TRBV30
TGTGCCTGGACCCATTTCAACACCGGGGAGCTGTTTTTT
CAWTHFNTGELFF
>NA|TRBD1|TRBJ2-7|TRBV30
TGTGCCTGGAGTGCCCACGATCCCGGGACAGGGACCTACGAGCAGTACTTC
CAWSAHDPGTGTYEQYF
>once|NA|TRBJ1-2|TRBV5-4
TGTGCCAGCAGCTTATCACAGGGAGAGTATGGCTACACCTTC
CASSLSQGEYGYTF
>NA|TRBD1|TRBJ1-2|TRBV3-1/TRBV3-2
TGTGCCAGCAGCCCCTTCAGGGGGCCCCCCAATGGCTACACCTTC
CASSPFRGPPNGYTF
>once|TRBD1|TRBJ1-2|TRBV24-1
TGTGCCACCAGTGATTTCGACAGGGCAAAAGGCTACACCTTC
CATSDFDRAKGYTF
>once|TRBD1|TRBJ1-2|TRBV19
TGTGCCAGTAGTTCTGTGACAGGGGAGGACTATGGCTACACCTTC
CASSSVTGEDYGYTF
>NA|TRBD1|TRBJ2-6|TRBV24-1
TGTGCCACCAGTGGAGGACAGGGGGACTCTGGGGCCAACGTCCTGACTTTC
CATSGGQGDSGANVLTF
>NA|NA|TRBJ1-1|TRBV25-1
TGTGCCAGCAGTACCCTCCAAAAGAAGGGGGGGCCTGAAGCTTTCTTT
CASSTLQKKGGPEAFF
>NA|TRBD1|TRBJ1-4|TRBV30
TGTGCCTGGAGTCCCCTAGATGGGACAGGGGGAAAACTGTTTTTT
CAWSPLDGTGGKLFF
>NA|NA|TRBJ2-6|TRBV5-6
TGTGCCAGCAGCTTGAAGTCTAGCTCTGGGGCCAACGTCCTGACTTTC
CASSLKSSSGANVLTF
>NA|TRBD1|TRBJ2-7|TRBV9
TGTGCCAGCAGCGCACGGACAGGGTCCACCTACGAGCAGTACTTC
CASSARTGSTYEQYF
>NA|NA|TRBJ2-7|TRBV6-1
TGTGCCAGCAGGGAAGGACTCGCCTACGAGCAGTACTTC
CASREGLAYEQYF
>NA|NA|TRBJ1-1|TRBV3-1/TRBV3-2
TGTGCCAGCAGCTCTAACCGGGACACTGAAGCTTTCTTT
CASSSNRDTEAFF
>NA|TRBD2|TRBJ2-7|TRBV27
TGTGCCAGCAGTTTAAGACTAGCGGGGTACGAGCAGTACTTC
CASSLRLAGYEQYF
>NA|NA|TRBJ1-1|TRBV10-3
TGTGCCTCCCAACCAGGGGTTATTACTGAAGCTTTCTTT
CASQPGVITEAFF
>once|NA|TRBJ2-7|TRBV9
TGTGCCAGCAGCCCGACTGGGGCCCAGGGGGAGCAGTACTTC
CASSPTGAQGEQYF
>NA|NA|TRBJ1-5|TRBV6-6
TGTGCCAGCAGCCAGGGAAATAGCAATCAGCCCCAGCATTTT
CASSQGNSNQPQHF
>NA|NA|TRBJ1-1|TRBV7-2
TGTGCCAGCAGCTTAGAAGTTAGTAACACTGAAGCTTTCTTT
CASSLEVSNTEAFF
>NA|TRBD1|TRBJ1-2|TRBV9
TGTGCCAGCAGCGCCTACAGGGGGCGGAATTATGGCTACACCTTC
CASSAYRGRNYGYTF
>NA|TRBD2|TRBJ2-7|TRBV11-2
TGTGCCAGCAGATCGCCGGGACGGGGGGACTCCTACGAGCAGTACTTC
CASRSPGRGDSYEQYF
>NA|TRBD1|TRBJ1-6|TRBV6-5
TGTGCCAGCAGTTATGGACAGGGGCTAGGGTATTCACCCCTCCACTTT
CASSYGQGLGYSPLHF
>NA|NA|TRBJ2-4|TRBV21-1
TGTGCCAGCAAACAGGGACCAAACATTCAGTACTTC
CASKQGPNIQYF
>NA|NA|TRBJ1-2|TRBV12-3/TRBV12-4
TGTGCCAGCACTGACACCCTCTTTGGCTACACCTTC
CASTDTLFGYTF
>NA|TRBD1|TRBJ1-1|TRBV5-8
TGTGCCAGCAGCTCAAAAAGAACAGGGGTGAACACTGAAGCTTTCTTT
CASSSKRTGVNTEAFF
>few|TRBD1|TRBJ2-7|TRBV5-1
TGCGCCAGCAGCCCCGACAGGGGATTATCCTACGAGCAGTACTTC
CASSPDRGLSYEQYF
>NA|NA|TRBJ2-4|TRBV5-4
TGTGCCAGCAGCTTGGATGGACTTATTCAGTACTTC
CASSLDGLIQYF
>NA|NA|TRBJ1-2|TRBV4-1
TGCGCCAGCAGCCAAGATCCAGGTGGCAGGGCATTCTATGGCTACACCTTC
CASSQDPGGRAFYGYTF
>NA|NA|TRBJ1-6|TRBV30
TGTGCCTGGAGTTCCTTGAGGGCACCCCTCCACTTT
CAWSSLRAPLHF
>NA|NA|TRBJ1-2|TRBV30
TGTGCCTGGCTATCAGGGGAGTCGCATGGCTACACCTTC
CAWLSGESHGYTF
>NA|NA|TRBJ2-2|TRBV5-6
TGTGCCAGCAGCTTGGACAGGGTTATTAACACCGGGGAGCTGTTTTTT
CASSLDRVINTGELFF
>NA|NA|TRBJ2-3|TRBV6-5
TGTGCCAGCAGTTACTCGGTACTGTCCACAGATACGCAGTATTTT
CASSYSVLSTDTQYF
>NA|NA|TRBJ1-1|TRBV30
TGTGCCTGGAGTGTAGGCGGCAACCTGAACACTGAAGCTTTCTTT
CAWSVGGNLNTEAFF
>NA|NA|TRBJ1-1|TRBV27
TGTGCCAGCAGTACGGCAGGGACTAACACTGAAGCTTTCTTT
CASSTAGTNTEAFF
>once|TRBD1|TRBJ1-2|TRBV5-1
TGCGCCAGCAGCTTGGACGGACAGGGGCATTCTAACTATGGCTACACCTTC
CASSLDGQGHSNYGYTF
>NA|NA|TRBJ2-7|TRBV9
TGTGCCAGCAGCGTAGAGGTAGGGGCCGAGCAGTACTTC
CASSVEVGAEQYF
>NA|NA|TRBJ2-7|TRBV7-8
TGTGCCAGCAGCTTACAGACAGCTTCCTACGAGCAGTACTTC
CASSLQTASYEQYF
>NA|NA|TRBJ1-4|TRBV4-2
TGTGCCAGCAGCCAAGATGGAAGGGAGGGGGAAAAACTGTTTTTT
CASSQDGREGEKLFF
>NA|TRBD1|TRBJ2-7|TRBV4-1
TGCGCCAGCAGCCAAGACACCTGGGACAGGGCCCTCGGCGAGCAGTACTTC
CASSQDTWDRALGEQYF
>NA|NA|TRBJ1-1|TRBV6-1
TGTGCCAGCAGTGAGGTCCGGGACACTGAAGCTTTCTTT
CASSEVRDTEAFF
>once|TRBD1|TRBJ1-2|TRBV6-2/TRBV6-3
TGTGCCAGCAGTCCAGACAGGGGGCTTGGCTACACCTTC
CASSPDRGLGYTF
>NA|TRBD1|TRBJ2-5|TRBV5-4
TGTGCCAGCAGCCGGACAGGATTATCACAAGAGACCCAGTACTTC
CASSRTGLSQETQYF
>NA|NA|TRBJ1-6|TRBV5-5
TGTGCCAGCAGACTCGGGTCCGAGCCACCCCTCCACTTT
CASRLGSEPPLHF
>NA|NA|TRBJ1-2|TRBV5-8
TGTGCCAGCAGATCCAAATGGCAGGGTGGCTACACCTTC
CASRSKWQGGYTF
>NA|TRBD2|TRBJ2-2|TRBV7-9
TGTGCCAGCAGCCCCCAGACTAGCGGGGGGGAGCTGTTTTTT
CASSPQTSGGELFF
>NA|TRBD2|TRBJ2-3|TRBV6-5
TGTGCCGGTCGACTAGCGGGGGGAGGAGATACGCAGTATTTT
CAGRLAGGGDTQYF
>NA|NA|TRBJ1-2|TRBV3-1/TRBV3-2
TGTGCCAGCAGCCCCCGACTAGGATATGGCTACACCTTC
CASSPRLGYGYTF
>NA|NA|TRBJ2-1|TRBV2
TGTGCCAGCAGTGAAGAAGAAGGTAGAGGTGAGCAGTTCTTC
CASSEEEGRGEQFF
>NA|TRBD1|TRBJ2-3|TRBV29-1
TGCAGCGTTGTCCCCTTGACAGGGGCAGATACGCAGTATTTT
CSVVPLTGADTQYF
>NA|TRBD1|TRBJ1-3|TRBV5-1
TGCGCCAGCAGCTTGGAGGGGACAGGGTCGGGAAACACCATATATTTT
CASSLEGTGSGNTIYF